The following is a T cell receptor (beta chain) sequence with its context. V was pared by 3 bases and J by 4 bases, with 8 bases between. The CDR3 loop spans 13 amino acids. These data are taken from a study of control samples from healthy donors and cancer patients. Produced via immunoSEQ multiplex PCR; TCRdb's table is partial and in-frame only. The sample consists of 100,000 or so clones, around 80% of them appearing once. The source material was blood. The origin of this receptor is an older woman in good health. The chain recombines TRBV12-3 or TRBV12-4 with TRBJ2-3; D remains unclear. The CDR3 sequence is CASSFLAADTQYF. As DNA, the CDR3 is TGTGCCAGCAGTTTTCTGGCAGCAGATACGCAGTATTTT.